The present T cell receptor beta chain was sequenced within a study of glioma-infiltrating T cells after dendritic cell vaccination. Whole-study context: Three intradermal dendritic cell vaccine injections were given every two weeks.

Assay used: immunoSEQ multiplex PCR; TCRdb lists only in-frame clones, some missing. Seen here are 85,000 to 100,000 clones, about 85% observed once, and the top ten hold 8.5%. In this sample, this clone turned up once. Described time point: after dendritic cell vaccination, including at tumor progression/relapse. The V end lost 3 bases, the J end lost 11 bases, and 11 bases lay between the germline ends. The CDR3 has 11 residues. The germline V gene has CDR1 DFQATT and CDR2 SNEGSKA (reference sequence). The chain employs TRBV20-1 and TRBJ1-3; TRBD1 is a possible D gene (5 bases). This sequence was found in a human donor with glioblastoma. The sample consisted of blood, taken after dendritic cell vaccination. The CDR3 reads CSASDSDPIYF. The CDR3 region has the DNA TGCAGTGCTAGCGACAGTGACCCCATATATTTT.